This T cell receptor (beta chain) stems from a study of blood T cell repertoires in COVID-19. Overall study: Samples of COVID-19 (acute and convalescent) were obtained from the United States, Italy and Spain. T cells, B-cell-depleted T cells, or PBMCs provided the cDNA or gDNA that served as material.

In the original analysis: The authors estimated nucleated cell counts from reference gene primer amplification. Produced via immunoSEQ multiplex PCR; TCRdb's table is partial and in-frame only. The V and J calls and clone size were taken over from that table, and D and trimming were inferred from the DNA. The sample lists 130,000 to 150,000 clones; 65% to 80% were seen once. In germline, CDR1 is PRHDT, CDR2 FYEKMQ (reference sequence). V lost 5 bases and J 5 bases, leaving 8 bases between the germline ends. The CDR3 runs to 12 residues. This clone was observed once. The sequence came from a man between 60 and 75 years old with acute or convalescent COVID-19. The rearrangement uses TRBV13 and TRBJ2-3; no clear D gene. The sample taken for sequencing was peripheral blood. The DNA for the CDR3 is TGTGCCAGCAGCCCGGCGGTAGATACGCAGTATTTT. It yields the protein CASSPAVDTQYF.